This T cell receptor beta chain was sequenced for a study of control samples from healthy donors and cancer patients. Generated by immunoSEQ multiplex PCR, the TCRdb table keeps only in-frame clones and is missing some. The table lists 200,000 to 250,000 clones, 85% to 95% of them singletons, with about 1.6% in the top ten. In this sample, this clone turned up once. The length of the CDR3 is 14 residues. Per germline, CDR1 KGHSH and CDR2 LQKENI. V was pared by 2 bases and J by 3 bases, with 10 bases between. The chain joins TRBV18 to TRBJ1-2, with unresolved D. Sequences were obtained from blood. This receptor was taken from a man between 50 and 59 years old in good health. The CDR3 spells CASSPEGGHYGYTF. DNA of the CDR3: TGTGCCAGCTCACCAGAGGGCGGCCACTATGGCTACACCTTC.